These 23 T cell receptor beta chains originate from one sample sequenced in a study of T-cell memory formation after mild COVID-19. From the 5' RACE reads, TCRdb called clonotypes with MiXCR, one entry per CDR3 protein. The sample shows approximately 430,000 distinct CDR3 sequences, around a quarter of them seen only once. Material for sequencing was PBMCs or a T cell subset sorted from them (not recorded which). The origin of the receptors is an adult woman who had mild COVID-19 (a few samples of this study predate the infection). Cell type and time point are not known.

J is TRBJ2-1 and V is TRBV29-1; D may match TRBD1 or TRBD2 (6 bases each). The ends were cut back, 2 bases at V and 9 bases at J, with 14 bases in the middle. Per germline, CDR1 SQVTM and CDR2 ANQGSEA. The CDR3 length is 13 residues. The CDR3 reads CSVEPAGQGEQFF. The CDR3 nucleotides read TGCAGCGTTGAACCGGCGGGACAAGGTGAGCAGTTCTTC.

There are a few counts of this clonotype. The rearrangement links TRBV19 to TRBJ2-7; tentative D call: TRBD1 (5 bases). V lost 6 bases and J 4 bases, leaving 16 bases between the germline ends. CDR1 is LNHDA, CDR2 SQIVND, per germline (reference sequence). The CDR3 is 14 residues long. The CDR3 region is CASSPWGNAYEQYF. The CDR3 DNA reads TGTGCCAGTAGCCCCTGGGGCAATGCGTACGAGCAGTACTTC.

This clonotype has a handful of counts. The rearrangement links TRBV6-2 or TRBV6-3 to TRBJ1-5; TRBD1 matches at 7 bases. The junction had 7 bases not matched to a gene; V was cut back by 5 bases and J by 6 bases. Looked up from germline, CDR1 is MNHEY and CDR2 is SVGEGT. The CDR3 has 14 amino acids. This chain's CDR3 is CASSKEGALQPQHF. In DNA, the CDR3 is TGTGCCAGCAGTAAGGAGGGGGCTCTTCAGCCCCAGCATTTT.

This clonotype appeared a few times. The gene calls are TRBV12-3 or TRBV12-4 and TRBJ1-2; the D gene is possibly TRBD1 (5 bases). The CDR3 is 13 amino acids. The V and J ends lost 3 bases and 7 bases respectively, with 12 bases between them. DNA for the CDR3: TGTGCCAGCAGTTTTCACCAGGGCAGTGGCTACACCTTC. Its protein is CASSFHQGSGYTF.

This clonotype was seen a handful of times. The gene calls are TRBV12-3 or TRBV12-4 and TRBJ2-6; D is uncertain. Deletions cut 3 bases from V and 2 bases from J, with 5 bases between. The CDR3 spans 14 residues. The CDR3: CASSLGTGANVLTF. The CDR3 coding sequence is TGTGCCAGCAGTTTGGGAACTGGGGCCAACGTCCTGACTTTC.

J is TRBJ1-1 and V is TRBV4-2; D uncertain. The CDR3 consists of 15 residues. Germline lookup yields CDR1 LGHNA and CDR2 YNFKEQ. Between the trimmed V and J ends, which lost 5 bases and 1 base, there was a span of 14 bases. The CDR3 DNA reads as TGTGCCAGCAGCTCCTTTTTGGAGGGGAACACTGAAGCTTTCTTT. Translating it yields CASSSFLEGNTEAFF.

This clonotype was observed many times. V usage is TRBV16 and J usage is TRBJ1-2; D gene uncertain. Per the germline V gene, CDR1 is KGHSY and CDR2 is FQNENV. Trimming removed 1 base at V and 5 bases at J, with 11 bases between. The CDR3 consists of 14 residues. The chain's CDR3 is CASSQFGGIYGYTF. As DNA, the CDR3 is TGTGCCAGCAGCCAATTCGGCGGAATTTATGGCTACACCTTC.

The chain combines TRBV10-3 with TRBJ2-1; TRBD2 matches at 7 bases. Germline V CDR1 and CDR2: ENHRY, SYGVKD. V shed 8 bases and J 3 bases; nucleotides not matched to a gene: 10. There are 15 residues in the CDR3. CDR3 nucleotides: TGTGCCATCGGCGTGGGAGGGATTTTCTACAATGAGCAGTTCTTC. It codes for CAIGVGGIFYNEQFF.

This chain joins TRBV20-1 and TRBJ2-1, with D perhaps TRBD1 (6 bases). Germline V gene sequence: CDR1 DFQATT, CDR2 SNEGSKA (reference sequence). The CDR3 totals 12 residues. V lost 3 bases and J lost 6, with 9 bases in between. The CDR3: CSASIGGNEQFF. As DNA, the CDR3 is TGCAGTGCTAGTATAGGGGGCAATGAGCAGTTCTTC.

This sequence joins TRBV20-1 and TRBJ2-1; 11 bases agree with TRBD2. This CDR3 region has 19 residues. J was trimmed by 1 base and V by 0 bases; bases with no gene match: 11. Germline V lookup: CDR1 DFQATT, CDR2 SNEGSKA (reference sequence). CDR3 sequence reads: CSARDQALAGALSYNEQFF. The CDR3 DNA follows: TGCAGTGCTAGAGACCAGGCACTAGCGGGAGCCCTGTCCTACAATGAGCAGTTCTTC.

The chain joins TRBV29-1 to TRBJ2-7; D may be TRBD2 (8 bases). CDR3 length equals 15 residues. The V gene's germline CDR1 is SQVTM and CDR2 ANQGSEA. The V end lost 5 bases, the J end lost 2 bases, and 19 bases lay between the germline ends. CDR3 nucleotides: TGCAGCGTTAGCGCCGGGACAGCGGGGGCCTACGAGCAGTACTTC. Its protein product is CSVSAGTAGAYEQYF.

This clonotype has a handful of counts. The chain joins TRBV5-6 to TRBJ1-6, with 7 bases identical to TRBD1. Per the germline V gene, CDR1 is SGHDT and CDR2 is YYEEEE. Trimming cost V 4 bases and J 4 bases; bases outside gene matches: 8. CDR3 size: 16 residues. DNA for the CDR3: TGTGCCAGCAGCCCTACAGGGGTTGATTATAATTCACCCCTCCACTTT. As protein: CASSPTGVDYNSPLHF.

This clonotype was counted a few times. V and J are TRBV18 and TRBJ2-1; D is unresolved. CDR1 KGHSH and CDR2 LQKENI come from the germline V gene. The CDR3 is 12 amino acids. Trimming took 2 bases from V and 8 from J, leaving 7 bases between them. The CDR3 DNA reads TGTGCCAGCTCACCAAGTGTTTATGAGCAGTTCTTC. It is translated as CASSPSVYEQFF.

This clonotype was counted between two and nine times. CDR3 sequence (DNA): TGTGCCAGCAGTTACTCGAGTCAAGGGCAAGAGACCCAGTACTTC. This encodes CASSYSSQGQETQYF. The V and J genes are TRBV6-5 and TRBJ2-5; no firm D call. The CDR3 contains 15 residues. Germline CDR1 MNHEY, CDR2 SVGAGI. The V end was cut by 0 bases, the J end by 2 bases, with 10 bases between.

The V call is TRBV5-6, the J call TRBJ2-5; no reliable D call. V was shortened by 0 bases and J by 5 bases, with 8 bases between the two germline ends. Germline-derived CDR1 and CDR2 are SGHDT and YYEEEE. The CDR3 length is 13 residues. The CDR3 DNA is TGTGCCAGCAGCTTGGGAGCGTGGGAGACCCAGTACTTC. Its protein product is CASSLGAWETQYF.

The V and J genes are TRBV7-6 and TRBJ2-5; D may be TRBD2 (5 bases). This CDR3 region has 17 residues. V shed 8 bases and J shed 1 base, with 23 bases lying between them. The germline V gene has CDR1 SGHVS and CDR2 FNYEAQ. The CDR3 loop reads CASVPHTREQPQETQYF. The CDR3 nucleotides are TGTGCCAGCGTACCACATACGAGGGAACAGCCCCAAGAGACCCAGTACTTC.

This chain joins TRBV7-9 and TRBJ1-3; no reliable D call. CDR3 length equals 14 residues. Germline CDR1 and CDR2: SEHNR and FQNEAQ (reference sequence). Trimming shortened V by 4 bases and J by 3 bases, and 10 bases separated the two germline ends. The CDR3 bases are TGTGCCAGCAGCTCCCCTCCAGTTGGAAACACCATATATTTT. Protein: CASSSPPVGNTIYF. The whole variable domain, filled in from reference TRBV7-9 and TRBJ1-3, reads DTGVSQNPRHKITKRGQNVTFRCDPISEHNRLYWYRQTLGQGPEFLTYFQNEAQLEKSRLLSDRFSAERPKGSFSTLEIQRTEQGDSAMYLCASSSPPVGNTIYFGEGSWLTVV.

This clonotype was recorded a few times. The chain employs TRBV2 and TRBJ2-5; D is undetermined. The CDR3 loop spans 13 amino acids. Germline-derived CDR1 and CDR2 are SNHLY and FYNNEI. V gave up 2 bases and J gave up 2 bases, with 6 bases separating them. CDR3: CASSEWLQETQYF. The CDR3 DNA reads as TGTGCCAGCAGTGAATGGCTACAAGAGACCCAGTACTTC.

The chain employs TRBV20-1 and TRBJ1-2, with D possibly TRBD1 on 6 matching bases. Germline V gives CDR1 DFQATT, CDR2 SNEGSKA (reference sequence). This CDR3 spans 12 amino acids. With 5 bases removed from V and 7 bases from J, the gap between germline ends came to 14 bases. The CDR3 here is CSAPQGGSGYTF. The CDR3, as DNA: TGCAGTGCTCCACAGGGAGGAAGTGGCTACACCTTC.

This clonotype was detected only a few times. V is TRBV5-6 and J is TRBJ2-7; 16 nucleotides line up with TRBD2. The CDR3 has 17 residues. With 1 base clipped from V and 6 bases from J, the junction kept 7 bases outside the gene matches. From germline, CDR1 is SGHDT and CDR2 YYEEEE. DNA for the CDR3: TGTGCCAGCAGCTTGCCGGGACTAGCGGGAGGGCCCCTCGAGCAGTACTTC. Residues: CASSLPGLAGGPLEQYF.

This clonotype was recorded a few times. The V gene is TRBV24-1, the J gene TRBJ2-3, with D uncertain. The CDR3 sequence is 11 residues long. V was pared by 6 bases and J by 5 bases, with 5 bases between. CDR1 and CDR2 from the germline V gene are KGHDR and SFDVKD. CDR3 in amino acids: CATSNQDTQYF. In DNA, the CDR3 is TGTGCCACCAGTAATCAAGATACGCAGTATTTT.

The chain's CDR3 is CASRPLADSTDTQYF. In DNA form, the CDR3 reads TGTGCCAGCAGGCCCCTGGCGGACAGCACAGATACGCAGTATTTT. The chain joins TRBV6-6 to TRBJ2-3, with D hard to call. Germline lookup yields CDR1 MNHNY and CDR2 SVGAGI (reference sequence). The germline V and J ends were trimmed by 6 bases and 0 bases, with 13 bases remaining between them. The CDR3 loop spans 15 amino acids.

This clonotype has at least ten counts. This sequence joins TRBV7-9 and TRBJ2-1, with D perhaps TRBD1 or TRBD2 (5 bases each). The CDR3 covers 14 residues. V lost 2 bases to trimming and J lost 9 bases, with 14 bases between them. The germline V gene encodes CDR1 SEHNR and CDR2 FQNEAQ (reference sequence). Written as DNA, the CDR3 is TGTGCCAGCAGCTTATCTACCGGGACCCCTGAGCAGTTCTTC. Its translation is CASSLSTGTPEQFF.